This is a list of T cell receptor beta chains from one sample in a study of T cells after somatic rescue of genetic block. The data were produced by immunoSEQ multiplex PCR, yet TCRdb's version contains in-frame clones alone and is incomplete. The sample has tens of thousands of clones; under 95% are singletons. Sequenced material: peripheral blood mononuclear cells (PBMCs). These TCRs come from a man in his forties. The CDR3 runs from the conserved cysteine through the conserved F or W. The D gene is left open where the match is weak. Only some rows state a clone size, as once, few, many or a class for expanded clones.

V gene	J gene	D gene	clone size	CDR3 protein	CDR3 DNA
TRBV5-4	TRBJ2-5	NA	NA	CASSSGTEETQYF	TGTGCCAGCAGCTCCGGGACGGAAGAGACCCAGTACTTC
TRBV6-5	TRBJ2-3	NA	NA	CASSYSQGTDTQYF	TGTGCCAGCAGTTACTCGCAGGGCACAGATACGCAGTATTTT
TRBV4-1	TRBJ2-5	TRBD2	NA	CASSRGLAGGETQYF	TGCGCCAGCAGCCGGGGACTAGCGGGGGGAGAGACCCAGTACTTC
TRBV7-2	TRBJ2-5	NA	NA	CASSSGLQETQYF	TGTGCCAGCAGCTCGGGCCTTCAAGAGACCCAGTACTTC
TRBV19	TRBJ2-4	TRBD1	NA	CASNPTGKLAKNIQYF	TGTGCCAGTAACCCGACAGGGAAGCTAGCCAAAAACATTCAGTACTTC
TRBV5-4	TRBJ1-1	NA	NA	CASSWGGQGRTEAFF	TGTGCCAGCAGCTGGGGTGGGCAGGGTAGGACTGAAGCTTTCTTT
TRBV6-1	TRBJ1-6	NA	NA	CASSQGTSEWSPLHF	TGTGCCAGCAGCCAAGGGACGTCGGAATGGTCACCCCTCCACTTT
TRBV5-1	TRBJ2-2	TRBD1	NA	CASSWTGTTGELFF	TGCGCCAGCAGCTGGACAGGGACGACCGGGGAGCTGTTTTTT
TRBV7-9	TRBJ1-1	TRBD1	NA	CASRQTGEGTEAFF	TGTGCCAGCAGACAAACAGGGGAGGGGACTGAAGCTTTCTTT
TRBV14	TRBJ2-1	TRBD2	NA	CASSPGSSGYNEQFF	TGTGCCAGCAGCCCGGGGTCTAGCGGTTACAATGAGCAGTTCTTC
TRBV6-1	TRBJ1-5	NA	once	CASSELLGSNQPQHF	TGTGCCAGCAGTGAACTCTTGGGTAGCAATCAGCCCCAGCATTTT
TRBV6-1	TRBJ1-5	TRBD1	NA	CASSDLDRVYSNQPQHF	TGTGCCAGCAGTGACCTCGACAGGGTTTATAGCAATCAGCCCCAGCATTTT
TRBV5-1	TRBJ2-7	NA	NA	CASSNSRDASYEQYF	TGCGCCAGCAGCAACTCCCGGGACGCCTCCTACGAGCAGTACTTC
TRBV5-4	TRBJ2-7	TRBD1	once	CASSSDRASSYEQYF	TGTGCCAGCAGCAGTGACAGGGCGAGCTCCTACGAGCAGTACTTC
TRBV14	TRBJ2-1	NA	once	CASSPSHNEQFF	TGTGCCAGCAGCCCCTCGCACAATGAGCAGTTCTTC
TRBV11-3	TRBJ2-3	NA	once	CASSLATGALQYF	TGTGCCAGCAGCTTAGCGACAGGCGCTCTTCAGTATTTT
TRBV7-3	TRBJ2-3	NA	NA	CASSLTGPGGTDTQYF	TGTGCCAGCAGCTTAACAGGGCCTGGCGGCACAGATACGCAGTATTTT
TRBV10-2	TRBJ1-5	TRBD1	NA	CASRLGQGNQPQHF	TGCGCCAGCAGACTAGGACAGGGGAATCAGCCCCAGCATTTT
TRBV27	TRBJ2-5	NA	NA	CASSFLGGETQYF	TGTGCCAGCAGTTTTCTTGGAGGAGAGACCCAGTACTTC
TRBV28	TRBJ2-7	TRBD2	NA	CASSSPTSTSGPPYEQYF	TGTGCCAGCAGTTCCCCGACTTCGACTAGCGGGCCCCCTTACGAGCAGTACTTC
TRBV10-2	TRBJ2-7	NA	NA	CASGRREDEQYF	TGCGCCAGCGGCCGGAGGGAGGACGAGCAGTACTTC
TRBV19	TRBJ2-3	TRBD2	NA	CASSTGGGTDTQYF	TGTGCCAGTAGTACGGGAGGCGGGACAGATACGCAGTATTTT
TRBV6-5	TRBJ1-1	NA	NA	CASSPGTFNTEAFF	TGTGCCAGCAGCCCTGGGACATTCAACACTGAAGCTTTCTTT
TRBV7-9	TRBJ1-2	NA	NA	CASRPTEDGYTF	TGTGCCAGCAGGCCCACGGAGGATGGCTACACCTTC
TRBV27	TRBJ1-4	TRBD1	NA	CASSLRTGITTNEKLFF	TGTGCCAGCTCCTTAAGGACAGGAATTACAACTAATGAAAAACTGTTTTTT
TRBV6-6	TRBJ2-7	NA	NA	CASSYDGYEQYF	TGTGCCAGCAGTTACGACGGCTACGAGCAGTACTTC
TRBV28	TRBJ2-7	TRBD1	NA	CASSGTGTGVSYEQYF	TGTGCCAGCAGTGGTACCGGGACAGGGGTCTCCTACGAGCAGTACTTC
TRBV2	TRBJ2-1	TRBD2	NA	CASSAVAGEYNEQFF	TGTGCCAGCAGTGCGGTAGCGGGGGAGTACAATGAGCAGTTCTTC
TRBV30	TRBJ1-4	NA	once	CAWRGDSEKLFF	TGTGCCTGGAGGGGAGACAGCGAAAAACTGTTTTTT
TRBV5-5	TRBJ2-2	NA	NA	CASNPPRTNTGELFF	TGTGCCAGCAACCCCCCCAGGACGAACACCGGGGAGCTGTTTTTT
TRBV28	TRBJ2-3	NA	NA	CASSFLGGGKNTQYF	TGTGCCAGCAGTTTTTTAGGGGGAGGGAAGAATACGCAGTATTTT
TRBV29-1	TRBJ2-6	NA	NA	CSVPRESIQSRANVLTF	TGCAGCGTTCCCCGGGAAAGCATACAAAGTCGGGCCAACGTCCTGACTTTC
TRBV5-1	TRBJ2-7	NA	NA	CASSSTSLEQYF	TGCGCCAGCAGCTCGACGAGCCTCGAGCAGTACTTC
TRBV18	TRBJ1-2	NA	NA	CASSSGMDYGYTF	TGTGCCAGCTCATCGGGGATGGACTATGGCTACACCTTC
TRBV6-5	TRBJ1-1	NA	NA	CASSLREYTEAFF	TGTGCCAGCAGCCTTAGGGAGTACACTGAAGCTTTCTTT